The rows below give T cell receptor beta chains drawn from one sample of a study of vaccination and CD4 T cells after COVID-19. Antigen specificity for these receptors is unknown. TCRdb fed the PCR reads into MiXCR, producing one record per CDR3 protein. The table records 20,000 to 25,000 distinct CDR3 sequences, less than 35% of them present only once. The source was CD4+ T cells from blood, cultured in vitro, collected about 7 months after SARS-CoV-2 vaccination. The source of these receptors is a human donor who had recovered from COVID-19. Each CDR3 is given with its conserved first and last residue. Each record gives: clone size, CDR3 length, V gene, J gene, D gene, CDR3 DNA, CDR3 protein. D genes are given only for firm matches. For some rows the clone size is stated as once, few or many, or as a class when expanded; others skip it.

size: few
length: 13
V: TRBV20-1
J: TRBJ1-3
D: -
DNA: TGCAGTGCTAGTAGCGCCTCTGGAAACACCATATATTTT
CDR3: CSASSASGNTIYF

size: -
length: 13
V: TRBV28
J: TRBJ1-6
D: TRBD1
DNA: TGTGCCGCAGGGGGGGTGGCATCTTCACCCCTCCACTTT
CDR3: CAAGGVASSPLHF

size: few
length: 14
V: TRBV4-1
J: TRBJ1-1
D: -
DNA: TGCGCCAGCAGTTACGATCCGGGGAACACTGAAGCTTTCTTT
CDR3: CASSYDPGNTEAFF

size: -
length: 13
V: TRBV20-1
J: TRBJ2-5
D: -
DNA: TGCAGTGCTACCAGCAGAGTCGGTGAGACCCAGTACTTC
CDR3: CSATSRVGETQYF

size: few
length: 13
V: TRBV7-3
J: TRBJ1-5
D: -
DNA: TGTGCCAGCAGCTTATGGGAGGGCCAGCCCCAGCATTTT
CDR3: CASSLWEGQPQHF

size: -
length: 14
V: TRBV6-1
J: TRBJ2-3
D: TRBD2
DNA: TGTGCCAGCAGAAGGACTAGCGCCACAGATACGCAGTATTTT
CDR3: CASRRTSATDTQYF

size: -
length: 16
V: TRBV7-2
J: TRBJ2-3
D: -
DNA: TGTGCCAGCAGCTATTACCGGGGGGCCTCCACAGATACGCAGTATTTT
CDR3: CASSYYRGASTDTQYF

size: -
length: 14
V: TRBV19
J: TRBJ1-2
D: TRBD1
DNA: TGTGCCAGTAGGCTTAAAGGGACAGGGAACGGCTACACCTTC
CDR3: CASRLKGTGNGYTF

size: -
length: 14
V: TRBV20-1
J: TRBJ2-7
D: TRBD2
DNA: TGCAGTGCTAGGACTAGCGGGAGAGCGAGGGAGCAGTACTTC
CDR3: CSARTSGRAREQYF

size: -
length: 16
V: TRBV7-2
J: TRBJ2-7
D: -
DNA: TGTGCCAGCAGCCCTCTAGGCGGGGCCGACTTTAAAAAGCAGTACTTC
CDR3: CASSPLGGADFKKQYF

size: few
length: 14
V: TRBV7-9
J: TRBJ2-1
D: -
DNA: TGTGCCAGCAGCTTAGTGGAGGGGACCAATGAGCAGTTCTTC
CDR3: CASSLVEGTNEQFF

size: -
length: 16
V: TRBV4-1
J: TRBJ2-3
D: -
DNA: TGCGCCAGCAGCCCTACGGCAGGGCGGACGGCAGATACGCAGTATTTT
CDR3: CASSPTAGRTADTQYF

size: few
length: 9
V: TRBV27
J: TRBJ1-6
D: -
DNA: TGTGCCACCAATTCACCCCTCCACTTT
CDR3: CATNSPLHF

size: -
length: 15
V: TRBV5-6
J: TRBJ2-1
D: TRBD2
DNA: TGTGCCAGCAGCCCACCCGGACTAGTCCTTGCTGAGCAGTTCTTC
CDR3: CASSPPGLVLAEQFF

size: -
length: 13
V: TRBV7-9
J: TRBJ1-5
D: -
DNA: TGTGCCAGCAGCTTCTCAAGCAATCAGCCCCAGCATTTT
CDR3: CASSFSSNQPQHF

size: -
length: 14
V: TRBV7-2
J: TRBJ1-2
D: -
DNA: TGTGCCAGCAGCTCCCACCAGGGCGACTATGGCTACACCTTC
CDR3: CASSSHQGDYGYTF

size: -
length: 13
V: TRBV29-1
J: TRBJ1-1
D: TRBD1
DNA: TGCAGCGGAGGGGGACAGGCGTCCGCTGAAGCTTTCTTT
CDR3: CSGGGQASAEAFF

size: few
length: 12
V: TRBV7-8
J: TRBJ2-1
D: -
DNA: TGTGCCAGCAGCTTAGTACTCGATGAGCAGTTCTTC
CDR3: CASSLVLDEQFF

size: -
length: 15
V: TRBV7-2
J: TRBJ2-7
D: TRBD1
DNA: TGTGCCAGCAGCTCCACTCGGCAGGGGGCCTACGAGCAGTACTTC
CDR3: CASSSTRQGAYEQYF

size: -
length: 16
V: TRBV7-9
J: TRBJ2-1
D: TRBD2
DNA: TGTGCCAGCAGCCGCCGGCGGGAGGGCCAGGGGAATGAGCAGTTCTTC
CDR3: CASSRRREGQGNEQFF

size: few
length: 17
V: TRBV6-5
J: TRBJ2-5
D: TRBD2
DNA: TGTGCCAGCAGTTACTCTGGACTAGCGGCACTGCAAGAGACCCAGTACTTC
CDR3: CASSYSGLAALQETQYF

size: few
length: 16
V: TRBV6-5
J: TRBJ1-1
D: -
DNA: TGTGCCAGCAGTTACGACCCCTTATCTCTGGACACTGAAGCTTTCTTT
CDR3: CASSYDPLSLDTEAFF

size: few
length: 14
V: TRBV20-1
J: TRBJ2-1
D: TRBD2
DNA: TGCAGTGCTAGAGATCGGGATAGCGGGAGGGTCCCGTTCTTC
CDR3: CSARDRDSGRVPFF

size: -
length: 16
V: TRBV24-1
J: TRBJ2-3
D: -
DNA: TGTGCCACCAGTGACGCTAAGACGTTCAACACAGATACGCAGTATTTT
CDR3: CATSDAKTFNTDTQYF

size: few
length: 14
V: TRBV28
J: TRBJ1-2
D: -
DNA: TGTGCCAGCACCTCCCCCCGCAGGGGACATGGCTACACCTTC
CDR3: CASTSPRRGHGYTF

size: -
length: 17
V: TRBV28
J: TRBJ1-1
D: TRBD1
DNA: TGTGCCAGCATATACCCGGCAGGGGGGCAGGGGAACACTGAAGCTTTCTTT
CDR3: CASIYPAGGQGNTEAFF

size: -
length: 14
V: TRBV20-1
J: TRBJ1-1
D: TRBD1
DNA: TGCAGTGCCTTAGGACAGGACGCGAACACTGAAGCTTTCTTT
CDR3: CSALGQDANTEAFF

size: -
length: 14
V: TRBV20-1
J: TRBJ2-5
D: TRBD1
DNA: TGCAGTGCCCCAGTTGGGACAGGGGACGAGACCCAGTACTTC
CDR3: CSAPVGTGDETQYF

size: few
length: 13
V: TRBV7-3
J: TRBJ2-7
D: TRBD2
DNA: TGTGCCAGCAGCCCAGCGGGAGGGTACGAGCAGTACTTC
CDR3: CASSPAGGYEQYF

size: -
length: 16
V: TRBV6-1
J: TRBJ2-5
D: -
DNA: TGTGCCAGCGTTAGTATGATCGCGCAGGGCGGGGAGACCCAGTACTTC
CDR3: CASVSMIAQGGETQYF

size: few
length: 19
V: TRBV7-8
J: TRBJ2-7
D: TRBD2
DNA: TGTGCCAGCAGCCCGCCACAGCAACCGGGACTAGCGGGAGACTACGAGCAGTACTTC
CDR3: CASSPPQQPGLAGDYEQYF

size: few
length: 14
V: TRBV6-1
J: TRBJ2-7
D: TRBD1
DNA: TGTGCCAGCAGTCAAGGGACAGTTTCCTACGAGCAGTACTTC
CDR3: CASSQGTVSYEQYF

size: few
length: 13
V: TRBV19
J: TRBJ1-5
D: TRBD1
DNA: TGTGCCAGTACCAGGGGGCAGGATCAGCCCCAGCATTTT
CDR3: CASTRGQDQPQHF

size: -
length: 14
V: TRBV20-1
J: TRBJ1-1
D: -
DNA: TGCAGTGCTAGAAGAGGTGGAAGAATCACTGAAGCTTTCTTT
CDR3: CSARRGGRITEAFF

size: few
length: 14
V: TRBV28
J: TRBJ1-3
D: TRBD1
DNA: TGTGCCAGCAGTTTATCGGGCACAGGGGGCACCATATATTTT
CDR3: CASSLSGTGGTIYF

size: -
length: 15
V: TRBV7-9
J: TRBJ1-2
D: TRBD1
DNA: TGTGCCAGCATCACAGGGGCGCGTAGGAACTATGGCTACACCTTC
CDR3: CASITGARRNYGYTF

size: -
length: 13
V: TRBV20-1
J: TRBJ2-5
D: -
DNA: TGCAGTGCCGGATCCAGGGTACGGGAGACCCAGTACTTC
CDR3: CSAGSRVRETQYF

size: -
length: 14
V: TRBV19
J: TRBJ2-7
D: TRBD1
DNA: TGTGCCAGTAGTATAGGGGACAGCCTCTACGAGCAGTACTTC
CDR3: CASSIGDSLYEQYF

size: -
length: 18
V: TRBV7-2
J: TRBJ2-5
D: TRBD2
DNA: TGTGCCAGCAGCCGAACAACCTCTGGAGCGGGGACCCAAGAGACCCAGTACTTC
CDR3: CASSRTTSGAGTQETQYF

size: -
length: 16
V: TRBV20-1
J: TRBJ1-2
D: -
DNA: TGCAGTGCTAGCCCGACACAGACTCCGACTAACTATGGCTACACCTTC
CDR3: CSASPTQTPTNYGYTF

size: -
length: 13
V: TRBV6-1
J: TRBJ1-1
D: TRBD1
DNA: TGTGCCACCCGACAGGGGCGGAACACTGAAGCTTTCTTT
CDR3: CATRQGRNTEAFF

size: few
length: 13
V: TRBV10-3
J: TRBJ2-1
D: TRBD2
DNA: TGTGCCATCACCGGAGCCCCTAGCGGTGAGCAGTTCTTC
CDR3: CAITGAPSGEQFF

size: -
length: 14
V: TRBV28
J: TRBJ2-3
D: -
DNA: TGTGCCAGCAGTTCGAGCCGAGAGGCAGATACGCAGTATTTT
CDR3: CASSSSREADTQYF

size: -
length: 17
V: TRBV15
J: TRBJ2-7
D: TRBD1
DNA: TGTGCCACCAGCAGAGATTTGGTTAGGGACAGGGCCTACGAGCAGTACTTC
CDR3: CATSRDLVRDRAYEQYF

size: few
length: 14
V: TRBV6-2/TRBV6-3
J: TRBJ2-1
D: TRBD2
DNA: TGTGCCAGCAGTAGCGGGAGCTCCTACAATGAGCAGTTCTTC
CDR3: CASSSGSSYNEQFF

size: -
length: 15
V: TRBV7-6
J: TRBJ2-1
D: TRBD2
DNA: TGTGCCAGCAGCTCGCTAGCGGGAGTGCTCAATGAGCAGTTCTTC
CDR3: CASSSLAGVLNEQFF

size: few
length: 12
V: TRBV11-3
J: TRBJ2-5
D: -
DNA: TGTGCCAGCAGCCGAGACGGAGAGACCCAGTACTTC
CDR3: CASSRDGETQYF

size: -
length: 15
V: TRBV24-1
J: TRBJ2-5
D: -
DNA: TGTGCCACCAGTGATCCGGACGGGAAACAAGAGACCCAGTACTTC
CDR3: CATSDPDGKQETQYF

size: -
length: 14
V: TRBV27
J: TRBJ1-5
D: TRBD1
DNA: TGTGCCAGCAGTTTGGGGACAGGGGGTCAGCCCCAGCATTTT
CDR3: CASSLGTGGQPQHF

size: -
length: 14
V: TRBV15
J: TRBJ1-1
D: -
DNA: TGTGCCACCAGCAGAGATATGGGGCGCACTGAAGCTTTCTTT
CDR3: CATSRDMGRTEAFF

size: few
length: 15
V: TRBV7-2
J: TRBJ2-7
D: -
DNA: TGTGCCAGCAGCATCAACGACGGCGTAACCTACGAGCAGTACTTC
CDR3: CASSINDGVTYEQYF

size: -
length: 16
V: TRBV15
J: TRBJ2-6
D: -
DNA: TGTGCCACCAGCAGAGTTATACAGGATGGGGCCAACGTCCTGACTTTC
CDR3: CATSRVIQDGANVLTF

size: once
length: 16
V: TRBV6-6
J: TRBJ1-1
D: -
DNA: TGTGCCAGCAGTTACTCCTCGGGGGTGGTGAACACTGAAGCTTTCTTT
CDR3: CASSYSSGVVNTEAFF

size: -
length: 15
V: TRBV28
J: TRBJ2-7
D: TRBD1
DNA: TGTGCCAGCAGTCTTAACGACAGGGTCTCCTACGAGCAGTACTTC
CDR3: CASSLNDRVSYEQYF